The rows below give T cell receptor beta chains drawn from one sample of a study of radiation and T cells in renal cell carcinoma. Clones were read by immunoSEQ multiplex PCR, and TCRdb kept only the in-frame ones, dropping some. The sample holds about 78,000 clones, around 89% seen once. The sample consisted of blood, taken from a patient whose treatment included radiotherapy and nephrectomy. Receptors were obtained from a woman between 65 and 79 years old with renal cell carcinoma. CDR3s include the opening cysteine and the closing phenylalanine or tryptophan. D genes are given only for firm matches. Rows give clone size only sometimes, using once, few, many, or a class for an expanded clone.

. TRBJ2-7 TRBD1 TRBV19 TGTGCCAGTAGTACAGAACGGACAGGAACACCCTACGAGCAGTACTTC CASSTERTGTPYEQYF
once TRBJ1-1 TRBD1 TRBV5-4 TGTGCCAGCAGCTTGTGGGACAGGGGTTCTGAAGCTTTCTTT CASSLWDRGSEAFF
. TRBJ1-1 . TRBV9 TGTGCCAGCAGCGTAGCACAGGCGAACACTGAAGCTTTCTTT CASSVAQANTEAFF
once TRBJ2-7 . TRBV19 TGTGCCAGTAGTAAAGTTCGGCAGACCTCCTACGAGCAGTACTTC CASSKVRQTSYEQYF
. TRBJ1-3 TRBD1 TRBV6-6 TGTGCCAGCAGAATACAGGGGGCGCGGGGAAACACCATATATTTT CASRIQGARGNTIYF
. TRBJ2-7 TRBD1 TRBV30 TGTGCCTGGGACAGGGGGAAAGGCTACGAGCAGTACTTC CAWDRGKGYEQYF
. TRBJ2-7 . TRBV6-5 TGTGCCAGCAGTTACGGCACCTACGAGCAGTACTTC CASSYGTYEQYF
once TRBJ2-5 . TRBV20-1 TGCAGTGCTAGTTTGGGGGAGACCCAGTACTTC CSASLGETQYF
. TRBJ2-3 . TRBV4-2 TGTGCCAGCAGCCAAGAATCTAGGGCAGATACGCAGTATTTT CASSQESRADTQYF
. TRBJ2-1 . TRBV5-1 TGCGCCAGCAGCGAGGACTGGTATTACAATGAGCAGTTCTTC CASSEDWYYNEQFF
. TRBJ2-1 . TRBV4-1 TGCGCCAGCAGCCAAGACCCAGGGCTCTCCTACAATGAGCAGTTCTTC CASSQDPGLSYNEQFF